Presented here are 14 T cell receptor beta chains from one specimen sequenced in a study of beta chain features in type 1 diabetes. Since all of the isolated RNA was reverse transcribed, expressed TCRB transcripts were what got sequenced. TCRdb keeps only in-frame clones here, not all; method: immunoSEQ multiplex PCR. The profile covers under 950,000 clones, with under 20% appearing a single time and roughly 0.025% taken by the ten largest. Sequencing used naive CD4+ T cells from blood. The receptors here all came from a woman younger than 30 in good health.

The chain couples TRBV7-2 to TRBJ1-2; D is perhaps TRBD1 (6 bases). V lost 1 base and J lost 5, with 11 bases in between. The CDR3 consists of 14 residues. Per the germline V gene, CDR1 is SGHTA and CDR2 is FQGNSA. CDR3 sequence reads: CASSLVQGEYGYTF. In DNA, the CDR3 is TGTGCCAGCAGCTTAGTACAGGGAGAATATGGCTACACCTTC.

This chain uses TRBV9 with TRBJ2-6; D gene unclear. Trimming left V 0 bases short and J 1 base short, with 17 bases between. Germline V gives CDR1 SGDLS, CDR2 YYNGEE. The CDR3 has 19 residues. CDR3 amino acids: CASSVAVTVKLSGANVLTF. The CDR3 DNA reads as TGTGCCAGCAGCGTAGCAGTCACAGTCAAACTTTCTGGGGCCAACGTCCTGACTTTC.

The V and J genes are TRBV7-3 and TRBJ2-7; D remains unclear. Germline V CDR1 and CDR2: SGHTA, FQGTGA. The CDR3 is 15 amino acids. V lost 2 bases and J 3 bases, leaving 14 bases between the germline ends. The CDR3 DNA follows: TGTGCCAGCAGCTTAGGATCCGTGGCCAGCTACGAGCAGTACTTC. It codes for CASSLGSVASYEQYF. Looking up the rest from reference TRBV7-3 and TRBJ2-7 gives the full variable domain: GAGVSQTPSNKVTEKGKYVELRCDPISGHTALYWYRQSLGQGPEFLIYFQGTGAADDSGLPNDRFFAVRPEGSVSTLKIQRTERGDSAVYLCASSLGSVASYEQYFGPGTRLTVT.

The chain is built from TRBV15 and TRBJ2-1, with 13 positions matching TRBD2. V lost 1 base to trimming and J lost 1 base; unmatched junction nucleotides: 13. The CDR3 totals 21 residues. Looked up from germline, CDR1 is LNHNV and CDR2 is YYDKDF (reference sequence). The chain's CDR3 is CATSRASNLGTSGESYNEQFF. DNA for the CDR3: TGTGCCACCAGCAGAGCCAGCAACCTCGGGACTAGCGGGGAGTCCTACAATGAGCAGTTCTTC.

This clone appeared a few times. CDR3 in amino acids: CASSPVAGPGNTIYF. The DNA for the CDR3 is TGTGCCAGCAGTCCCGTTGCGGGGCCTGGAAACACCATATATTTT. This rearrangement joins TRBV28 to TRBJ1-3; weak D call: TRBD1 (5 bases). The CDR3 runs 15 residues. V was cut by 5 bases and J by 2 bases, with 13 bases left in between. CDR1 is MDHEN and CDR2 is SYDVKM in the germline V gene.

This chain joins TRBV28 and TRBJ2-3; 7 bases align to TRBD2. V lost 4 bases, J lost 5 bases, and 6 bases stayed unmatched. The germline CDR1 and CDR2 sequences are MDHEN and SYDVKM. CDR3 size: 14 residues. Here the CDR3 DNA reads TGTGCCAGCAGTTCGGCGGGAGCCCGAGATACGCAGTATTTT. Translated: CASSSAGARDTQYF.

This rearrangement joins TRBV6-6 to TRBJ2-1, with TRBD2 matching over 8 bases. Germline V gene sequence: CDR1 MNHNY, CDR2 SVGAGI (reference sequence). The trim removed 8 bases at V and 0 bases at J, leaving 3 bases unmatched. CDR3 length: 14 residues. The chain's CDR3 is CASRSGSSYNEQFF. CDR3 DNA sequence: TGTGCCAGCCGGAGCGGGAGCTCCTACAATGAGCAGTTCTTC.

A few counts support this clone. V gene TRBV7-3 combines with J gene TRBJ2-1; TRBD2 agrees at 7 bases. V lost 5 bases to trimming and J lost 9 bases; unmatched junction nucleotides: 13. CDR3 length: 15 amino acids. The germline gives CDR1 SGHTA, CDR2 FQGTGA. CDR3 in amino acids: CASSLKGGTDREQFF. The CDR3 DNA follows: TGTGCCAGCAGCCTAAAGGGAGGGACTGACCGTGAGCAGTTCTTC.

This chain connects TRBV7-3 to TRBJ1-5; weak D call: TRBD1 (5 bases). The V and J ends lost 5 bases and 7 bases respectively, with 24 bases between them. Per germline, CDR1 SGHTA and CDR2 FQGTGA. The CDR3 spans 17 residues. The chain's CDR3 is CASSAQPRRRVEQPQHF. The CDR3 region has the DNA TGTGCCAGCAGCGCCCAACCGCGGCGCAGGGTGGAGCAGCCCCAGCATTTT.

Written as DNA, the CDR3 is TGTGCCATCAGTGACCAACAGGGCTCCTACGAGCAGTACTTC. This sequence encodes CAISDQQGSYEQYF. V and J are TRBV10-3 and TRBJ2-7; weak D call: TRBD1 (6 bases). Trimming stripped 3 bases from V and 0 bases from J, with 9 bases between. Germline V gene data show CDR1 as ENHRY and CDR2 as SYGVKD. The CDR3 runs to 14 residues.

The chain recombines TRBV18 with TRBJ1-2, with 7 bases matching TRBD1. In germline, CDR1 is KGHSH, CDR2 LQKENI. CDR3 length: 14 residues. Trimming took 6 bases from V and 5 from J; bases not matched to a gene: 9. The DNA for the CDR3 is TGTGCCAGCTCGACAGGGACTTTGCGATATGGCTACACCTTC. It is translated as CASSTGTLRYGYTF.

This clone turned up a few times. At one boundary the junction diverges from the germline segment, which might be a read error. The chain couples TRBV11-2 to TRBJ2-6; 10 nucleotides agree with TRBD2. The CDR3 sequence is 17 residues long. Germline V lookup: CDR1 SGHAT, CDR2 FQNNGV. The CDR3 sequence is CASSGLAGVFGANVLTF. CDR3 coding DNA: TGCGCCAGCAGCGGGCTAGCGGGAGTATTTGGGGCCAACGTCCTGACTTTC.

The CDR3 spells CASSPGGGYTF. The DNA for the CDR3 is TGTGCCAGCTCACCAGGGGGTGGCTACACCTTC. V gene TRBV18 combines with J gene TRBJ1-2; D might be TRBD1 (5 bases). This CDR3 spans 11 amino acids. CDR1 and CDR2 (germline): KGHSH, LQKENI. The V and J ends lost 2 bases and 7 bases respectively, with 5 bases between them.

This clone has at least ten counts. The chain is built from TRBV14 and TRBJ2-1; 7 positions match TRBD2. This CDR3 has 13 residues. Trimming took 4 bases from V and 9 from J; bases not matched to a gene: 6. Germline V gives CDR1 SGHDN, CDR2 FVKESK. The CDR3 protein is CASSPRLASEQFF. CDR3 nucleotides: TGTGCCAGCAGCCCCAGACTAGCCAGTGAGCAGTTCTTC.